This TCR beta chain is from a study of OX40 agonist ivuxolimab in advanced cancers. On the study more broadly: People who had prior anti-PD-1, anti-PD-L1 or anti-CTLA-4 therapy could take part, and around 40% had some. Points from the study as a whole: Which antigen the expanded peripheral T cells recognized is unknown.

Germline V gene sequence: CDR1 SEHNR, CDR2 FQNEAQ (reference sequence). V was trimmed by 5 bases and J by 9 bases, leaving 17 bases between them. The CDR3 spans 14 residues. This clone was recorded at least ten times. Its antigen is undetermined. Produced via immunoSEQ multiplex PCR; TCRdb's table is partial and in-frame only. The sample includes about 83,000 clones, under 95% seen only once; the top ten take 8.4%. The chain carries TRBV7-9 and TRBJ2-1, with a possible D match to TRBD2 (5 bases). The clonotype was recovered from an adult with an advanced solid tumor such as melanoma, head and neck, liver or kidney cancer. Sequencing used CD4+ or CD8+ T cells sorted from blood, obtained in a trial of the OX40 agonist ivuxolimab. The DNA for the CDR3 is TGTGCCAGCAGCCCGACCCTACTAGAGAGTGAGCAGTTCTTC. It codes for CASSPTLLESEQFF. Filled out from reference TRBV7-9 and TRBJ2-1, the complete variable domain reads DTGVSQNPRHKITKRGQNVTFRCDPISEHNRLYWYRQTLGQGPEFLTYFQNEAQLEKSRLLSDRFSAERPKGSFSTLEIQRTEQGDSAMYLCASSPTLLESEQFFGPGTRLTVL.